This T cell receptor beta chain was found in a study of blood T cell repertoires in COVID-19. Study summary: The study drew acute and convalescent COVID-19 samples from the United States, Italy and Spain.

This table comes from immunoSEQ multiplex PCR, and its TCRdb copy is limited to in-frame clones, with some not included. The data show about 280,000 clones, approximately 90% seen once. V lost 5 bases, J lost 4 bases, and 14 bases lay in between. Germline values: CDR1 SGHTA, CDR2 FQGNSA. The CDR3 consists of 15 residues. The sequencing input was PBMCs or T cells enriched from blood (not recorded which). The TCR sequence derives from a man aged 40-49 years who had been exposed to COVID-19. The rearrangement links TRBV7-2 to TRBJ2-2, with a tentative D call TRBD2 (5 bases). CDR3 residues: CASSPRGSITGELFF. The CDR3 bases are TGTGCCAGCAGCCCCCGAGGGTCCATCACCGGGGAGCTGTTTTTT.